This T cell receptor beta chain was retrieved from a study of response to subunit inactivated influenza vaccine. Findings and caveats of the study: The authors proposed limited new T cell recruitment per seasonal influenza vaccination.

Via MiXCR, TCRdb re-called the RT-PCR reads, giving one row per CDR3 protein. In the table there are about 500,000 distinct CDR3 sequences, approximately 15% of which are singletons. As regards this clonotype: Its antigen is as yet unknown.

This CDR3 is 15 amino acids long. Trimming removed 0 bases from V and 3 bases from J, with 13 bases in between. Germline CDR1 SGHRS, CDR2 YFSETQ. Sequencing used CD4+ T cells sorted from PBMCs, obtained 23 to 25 months after vaccination. The chain combines TRBV5-1 with TRBJ2-7, with D possibly being TRBD1 or TRBD2 (5 bases each). The TCR originated in a man aged 50-75 years who received an inactivated influenza vaccine. CDR3 loop: CASSLEGTGGYEQYF. The CDR3 bases are TGCGCCAGCAGCTTGGAAGGGACGGGTGGCTACGAGCAGTACTTC.